Shown below are 24 T cell receptor beta chains from a single sample sequenced in a study of graft-versus-host responses after intestinal transplantation. TCRdb keeps only in-frame clones here, not all; method: immunoSEQ multiplex PCR. Found here are over 80,000 clones, around 88% of them singletons; the top ten hold under 1.5%. The sample consisted of PBMCs, taken 255 days after intestinal transplant. Receptor source: a human patient who received an intestinal transplant, so some T cells may come from the graft donor.

The J gene is TRBJ2-4, the V gene TRBV28; 7 bases map to TRBD1. CDR1 and CDR2 from the germline V gene are MDHEN and SYDVKM. V trimming: 6 bases; J trimming: 4 bases; junction bases outside the gene matches: 6. The CDR3 totals 14 residues. Here the CDR3 DNA reads TGTGCCAGCAGCCTGCCGGACAGGAAAAACATTCAGTACTTC. As protein: CASSLPDRKNIQYF.

V is TRBV6-5 and J is TRBJ2-1; 7 positions agree with TRBD2. CDR1 is MNHEY and CDR2 is SVGAGI in the germline V gene. This CDR3 has 13 amino acids. V was pared by 7 bases and J by 6 bases, with 6 bases of the junction left unmatched. The CDR3 DNA reads as TGTGCCAGCACTAGCGGTATAAGCAATGAGCAGTTCTTC. Translation gives CASTSGISNEQFF.

The gene calls are TRBV28 and TRBJ2-7, with 8 positions matching TRBD1. CDR3 size: 14 residues. Looked up from germline, CDR1 is MDHEN and CDR2 is SYDVKM. The junction had 11 bases not matched to a gene; V was cut back by 6 bases and J by 7 bases. The CDR3 coding sequence is TGTGCCAGCAGGAGGGGACAGGACCTATGGGAGCAGTACTTC. The encoded protein is CASRRGQDLWEQYF.

The V gene is TRBV20-1, the J gene TRBJ1-1; TRBD1 is a possible D gene (5 bases). Germline values: CDR1 DFQATT, CDR2 SNEGSKA (reference sequence). V lost 5 bases, J lost 3 bases, and 7 bases lay in between. The CDR3 sequence is 11 residues long. CDR3 amino acids: CSAPGHTEAFF. In DNA, the CDR3 is TGCAGTGCTCCGGGACACACTGAAGCTTTCTTT.

This clone was counted a single time. The CDR3 DNA sequence: TGTGCCAGCAGTTCGGGACTAGCGATAGCCAAAAACATTCAGTACTTC. Residues: CASSSGLAIAKNIQYF. This chain links TRBV28 with TRBJ2-4; 10 bases are shared with TRBD2. Germline CDR1 and CDR2: MDHEN and SYDVKM. The J segment lost 0 bases and the V segment lost 4 bases, leaving 3 bases of the junction unmatched. The CDR3 loop spans 16 amino acids.

This clone showed up just a few times. The chain has TRBV5-4 and TRBJ1-4; D remains unclear. The CDR3 length is 14 residues. V lost 0 bases, J lost 6 bases, and 9 bases lay in between. Germline V gene sequence: CDR1 SGHNT, CDR2 YYREEE (reference sequence). CDR3 residues: CASSLEDGDEKLFF. The CDR3 DNA reads as TGTGCCAGCAGCTTGGAGGACGGAGATGAAAAACTGTTTTTT.

The chain combines TRBV13 with TRBJ2-7; D is uncertain. V lost 3 bases and J lost 6, with 6 bases in between. Germline CDR1 PRHDT, CDR2 FYEKMQ (reference sequence). There are 11 residues in the CDR3. The CDR3 here is CASSLRSEQYF. CDR3 in DNA: TGTGCCAGCAGCTTGAGGTCCGAGCAGTACTTC.

J is TRBJ1-2 and V is TRBV4-1; tentatively, D is TRBD1 (5 bases). V shed 2 bases and J shed 4 bases, with 14 bases lying between them. Germline values: CDR1 MGHRA, CDR2 YSYEKL. The CDR3 totals 15 residues. CDR3 in DNA: TGCGCCAGCAGCCAAACGGGACGGGACCGCTATGGCTACACCTTC. This translates into CASSQTGRDRYGYTF.

The chain combines TRBV9 with TRBJ1-2, with unresolved D. The germline V gene has CDR1 SGDLS and CDR2 YYNGEE. The V end lost 0 bases, the J end lost 8 bases, and 14 bases lay between the germline ends. The length of the CDR3 is 14 residues. CDR3 residues: CASSVGGEGRGYTF. Written as DNA, the CDR3 is TGTGCCAGCAGCGTAGGCGGAGAGGGTAGGGGCTACACCTTC.

J is TRBJ1-6 and V is TRBV28; 10 positions agree with TRBD1. Losses at the gene ends were 4 bases for V and 8 bases for J; bases not matched to a gene: 5. Germline values: CDR1 MDHEN, CDR2 SYDVKM. The CDR3 totals 15 residues. Here the CDR3 DNA reads TGTGCCAGCAGTTCTTGGACAGGGGGGTATTCACCCCTCCACTTT. This encodes CASSSWTGGYSPLHF.

This clone appeared a single time. The CDR3 nucleotides read TGTGCCAGCAGCGTAGACGCAGGGGACTATGGCTACACCTTC. This codes for CASSVDAGDYGYTF. V is TRBV9 and J is TRBJ1-2, with D maybe TRBD1 (6 bases). Germline assignment: CDR1 SGDLS and CDR2 YYNGEE. This CDR3 is built from 14 residues. V was clipped by 0 bases and J by 3 bases, with 9 bases between them.

The rearrangement links TRBV7-9 to TRBJ2-7; the D gene is possibly TRBD2 (7 bases). The CDR3 has 16 amino acids. The V gene's germline CDR1 is SEHNR and CDR2 FQNEAQ (reference sequence). Trimming stripped 5 bases from V and 4 bases from J, with 21 bases between. The CDR3 coding sequence is TGTGCCAGCAGCCCCCAGGATGCGGGGGCGGGTTACGAGCAGTACTTC. Amino acid sequence: CASSPQDAGAGYEQYF.

This clone has a single count. This chain links TRBV9 with TRBJ2-3; tentative D call: TRBD1 (5 bases). The germline CDR1 and CDR2 sequences are SGDLS and YYNGEE. V was clipped by 0 bases and J by 4 bases, with 12 bases between them. This CDR3 has 15 residues. CDR3 region: CASSVDGAPPDTQYF. The CDR3, as DNA: TGTGCCAGCAGCGTAGATGGGGCCCCGCCAGATACGCAGTATTTT.

Notes on this clone: This same CDR3 is encoded by further DNA sequences in the sample. The chain is built from TRBV6-1 and TRBJ1-5; no clear D. Deletions cut 1 base from V and 6 bases from J, with 1 base between. CDR1 is MNHNS and CDR2 is SASEGT in the germline V gene. The CDR3 covers 11 residues. In DNA, the CDR3 is TGTGCCAGCAGTGAAGGTCAGCCCCAGCATTTT. Protein product: CASSEGQPQHF.

The chain uses TRBV7-9 and TRBJ1-1; D gene uncertain. CDR1 and CDR2 from the germline V gene are SEHNR and FQNEAQ (reference sequence). V lost 4 bases and J lost 0, with 12 bases in between. The CDR3 has 15 amino acids. CDR3: CASSSAGDMNTEAFF. The CDR3 DNA is TGTGCCAGCAGCTCCGCGGGAGATATGAACACTGAAGCTTTCTTT. Together with reference TRBV7-9 and TRBJ1-1, the CDR3 gives the full variable domain: DTGVSQNPRHKITKRGQNVTFRCDPISEHNRLYWYRQTLGQGPEFLTYFQNEAQLEKSRLLSDRFSAERPKGSFSTLEIQRTEQGDSAMYLCASSSAGDMNTEAFFGQGTRLTVV.

The chain combines TRBV19 with TRBJ2-5; the D is unclear. Trimming stripped 11 bases from V and 2 bases from J, with 9 bases between. Germline V gene sequence: CDR1 LNHDA, CDR2 SQIVND (reference sequence). This CDR3 has 11 residues. The CDR3 DNA is TGTGCCTCCCGGGCTCAAGAGACCCAGTACTTC. The encoded protein is CASRAQETQYF.

The chain combines TRBV28 with TRBJ2-5; tentatively, D is TRBD1 (5 bases). There are 14 residues in the CDR3. V lost 5 bases, J lost 3 bases, and 13 bases lay in between. From germline, CDR1 is MDHEN and CDR2 SYDVKM. Here the CDR3 reads CASSLRGLKETQYF. CDR3 sequence (DNA): TGTGCCAGCAGTCTAAGGGGCCTTAAAGAGACCCAGTACTTC.

The rearrangement joins TRBV15 to TRBJ1-2; D may be TRBD1 (5 bases). Germline CDR1 LNHNV, CDR2 YYDKDF (reference sequence). Trimming took 1 base from V and 3 from J, leaving 9 bases between them. The CDR3 sequence is 14 residues long. CDR3 bases: TGTGCCACCAGCAGAGGACGGGGGGACTATGGCTACACCTTC. Its protein product is CATSRGRGDYGYTF.

The chain joins TRBV6-5 to TRBJ1-6; D uncertain. The CDR3 is 13 amino acids. Trimming took off 2 bases at V and 8 bases at J, with 7 bases between the two ends. Germline loops: CDR1 MNHEY, CDR2 SVGAGI. CDR3 bases: TGTGCCAGCAGTTACACTACGGATTCACCCCTCCACTTT. This translates into CASSYTTDSPLHF.

This chain uses TRBV25-1 with TRBJ1-4, with 7 nucleotides matching TRBD1. V shed 5 bases, J shed 8 bases, and the junction held 17 bases outside the gene matches. The germline V gene has CDR1 MGHDK and CDR2 SYGVNS. The length of the CDR3 is 17 residues. The CDR3 is CASSQPPHRGSSEKLFF. The CDR3 coding sequence is TGTGCCAGCAGTCAACCCCCTCACAGGGGATCAAGCGAAAAACTGTTTTTT.

CDR3: CASSPRQGTSFIEQFF. In DNA form, the CDR3 reads TGTGCCAGCAGCCCTAGACAGGGTACGTCTTTCATTGAGCAGTTCTTC. J is TRBJ2-1 and V is TRBV5-5, with 7 bases matching TRBD1. Germline CDR1 SGHKS, CDR2 YYEKEE (reference sequence). The CDR3 extends over 16 amino acids. J lost 9 bases, V lost 4 bases, and 16 bases had no gene match.

This chain connects TRBV21-1 to TRBJ1-2; whether TRBD1, the table's D call, matches the DNA was not checked. TRBV21-1 is a documented pseudogene. There are 20 residues in the CDR3. In DNA, the CDR3 is TGTGCCAGCAGCAAGGGACCGCGTCCATACGTGACAGGGCACAACTATGGCTACACCTTC. Translated: CASSKGPRPYVTGHNYGYTF.

The CDR3 DNA sequence: TGTGCCAGCAGCGGCCTGGGGACGCACAATGAGCAGTTCTTC. It yields the protein CASSGLGTHNEQFF. The genes are TRBV6-1 and TRBJ2-1; D may match TRBD1 or TRBD2 (5 bases each). This CDR3 has 14 amino acids. CDR1 and CDR2 (germline): MNHNS, SASEGT. The V end was cut by 6 bases, the J end by 5 bases, with 14 bases between.

CDR3 sequence reads: CASSHPPGTASYEQYF. The CDR3 DNA reads as TGTGCCAGCAGTCACCCTCCCGGGACAGCCTCCTACGAGCAGTACTTC. This chain connects TRBV28 to TRBJ2-7; 7 bases align to TRBD1. The CDR3 contains 16 residues. Germline assignment: CDR1 MDHEN and CDR2 SYDVKM. The trim removed 5 bases at V and 0 bases at J, leaving 10 bases unmatched.